The clone carrying this TCR beta chain was detected only a few times. Its antigen remains unidentified. Germline is not matched at one junction end, which may reflect a read error. These data belong to a study of T-cell memory formation after mild COVID-19. Study context: TCR clusters mostly belonged to single donors.

General study results and limits: Pre-infection memory already had some responding clones, implying cross-reactive memory joined.

With constant-segment primers, 5'RACE yielded cDNA libraries of TCR alpha and TCR beta that carried sample barcodes and UMIs. TCRdb processed the 5' RACE reads anew with MiXCR; each CDR3 protein has one entry. Here the sample spans 150,000 to 200,000 distinct CDR3 sequences, roughly 15% being singletons. This CDR3 contains 15 residues. From germline, CDR1 is SSHAT and CDR2 FNYEAQ (reference sequence). This chain connects TRBV7-7 to TRBJ2-1, with D possibly being TRBD2 (6 bases). The sample comprised PBMCs or a T cell subset sorted from them (not recorded which). The receptor's source is an adult woman who had mild COVID-19 (a few samples of this study predate the infection). Cell type and time point are not known. CDR3 bases: TGTGCTAGCAGCTTAACTAGCTCCCCCTACAATGAGCAGTTCTTC. It translates to CASSLTSSPYNEQFF.